Below are 16 T cell receptor beta chains sequenced from a single sample in a study of blood T cell repertoires in COVID-19 (dated by TCRdb to between 2020 and 2021). Library method: the immunoSEQ multiplex PCR assay. What TCRdb holds here is the immuneACCESS table cut down to in-frame rearrangements. Part of the clones is not present; checked against another copy, under half of the missing clones reflect an unresolved V gene, and the others are unexplained. This sample lists roughly 250,000 clones; 65% to 80% were detected once. Of the sample, 4% to 4.5% is held by the ten largest clones. The source material was peripheral blood. The receptors were gathered from a woman aged 40-49 years with active or convalescent COVID-19.

The chain carries TRBV2 and TRBJ1-5; D gene ambiguous. Germline V lookup: CDR1 SNHLY, CDR2 FYNNEI. The CDR3 is 12 amino acids. V gave up 6 bases and J gave up 5 bases, with 8 bases separating them. The CDR3 nucleotides are TGTGCCAGCAGGTTGTCTTATCAGCCCCAGCATTTT. This codes for CASRLSYQPQHF.

The V and J genes are TRBV28 and TRBJ2-5; 10 bases agree with TRBD2. The CDR3 spans 16 residues. V dropped 2 bases and J dropped 4; count of bases not matched to a gene: 7. CDR1 MDHEN and CDR2 SYDVKM come from the germline V gene. The CDR3 region has the DNA TGTGCCAGCAGTTTAGCTAGCGGGGGCCCTCCAGAGACCCAGTACTTC. Its translation is CASSLASGGPPETQYF.

The genes are TRBV2 and TRBJ2-3; 10 bases map to TRBD1. From germline, CDR1 is SNHLY and CDR2 FYNNEI. With 8 bases clipped from V and 3 bases from J, the junction kept 8 bases outside the gene matches. The CDR3 extends over 15 amino acids. The CDR3 DNA follows: TGTGCCAGCGTGGGGGGGGACAGGGGTACAGATACGCAGTATTTT. Translating it yields CASVGGDRGTDTQYF.

This clone was recorded only once. The chain has TRBV2 and TRBJ1-1, with D unresolved. Between the trimmed V and J ends, which lost 2 bases and 1 base, there was a span of 8 bases. The germline gives CDR1 SNHLY, CDR2 FYNNEI. CDR3 size: 14 residues. The CDR3 DNA follows: TGTGCCAGCAGTGAATTCCAACAGAACACTGAAGCTTTCTTT. This sequence encodes CASSEFQQNTEAFF. Supplemented by reference TRBV2 and TRBJ1-1, the full variable domain reads EPEVTQTPSHQVTQMGQEVILRCVPISNHLYFYWYRQILGQKVEFLVSFYNNEISEKSEIFDDQFSVERPDGSNFTLKIRSTKLEDSAMYFCASSEFQQNTEAFFGQGTRLTVV.

Only one count was recorded for this clone. The V gene is TRBV28, the J gene TRBJ2-3, with TRBD2 matching over 12 bases. The CDR3 runs to 18 residues. Germline values: CDR1 MDHEN, CDR2 SYDVKM. V dropped 6 bases and J dropped 0; count of bases not matched to a gene: 10. CDR3 in amino acids: CASSLSWTSGDSTDTQYF. CDR3 DNA: TGTGCCAGCAGCCTCTCCTGGACTAGCGGGGATAGCACAGATACGCAGTATTTT.

The chain recombines TRBV5-4 with TRBJ2-3; 13 bases align to TRBD2. The CDR3 covers 16 residues. The J segment lost 0 bases and the V segment lost 4 bases, leaving 2 bases of the junction unmatched. CDR1 is SGHNT and CDR2 is YYREEE in the germline V gene (reference sequence). CDR3 in amino acids: CASSLGLAGSTDTQYF. CDR3 nucleotide sequence: TGTGCCAGCAGCCTGGGACTAGCGGGGAGCACAGATACGCAGTATTTT.

J is TRBJ2-3 and V is TRBV6-5; TRBD2 is a possible D gene (6 bases). This CDR3 spans 13 amino acids. From germline, CDR1 is MNHEY and CDR2 SVGAGI. V was trimmed by 6 bases and J by 4 bases, leaving 11 bases between them. The CDR3 nucleotides are TGTGCCAGCAGGGGGATAGCGGCAGATACGCAGTATTTT. As protein: CASRGIAADTQYF.

V gene TRBV19 combines with J gene TRBJ2-5; D is possibly TRBD1 (5 bases). Germline V gene lookup returns CDR1 LNHDA and CDR2 SQIVND (reference sequence). This CDR3 is built from 15 residues. Trimming took off 4 bases at V and 6 bases at J, with 18 bases between the two ends. This CDR3 reads CASSKDSQGWQTQYF. CDR3 nucleotides: TGTGCCAGTAGTAAAGACTCTCAGGGTTGGCAGACCCAGTACTTC. Complete variable domain (other parts from reference TRBV19 and TRBJ2-5): DGGITQSPKYLFRKEGQNVTLSCEQNLNHDAMYWYRQDPGQGLRLIYYSQIVNDFQKGDIAEGYSVSREKKESFPLTVTSAQKNPTAFYLCASSKDSQGWQTQYFGPGTRLLVL.

In this sample, this clone turned up once. This sequence joins TRBV5-1 and TRBJ1-6; 11 nucleotides match TRBD1. The CDR3 totals 14 residues. V was clipped by 4 bases and J by 7 bases; unmatched bases: 1. The germline CDR1 and CDR2 sequences are SGHRS and YFSETQ. CDR3 sequence reads: CASSGTGGNSPLHF. The CDR3 nucleotides are TGCGCCAGCAGCGGGACAGGGGGGAATTCACCCCTCCACTTT.

This sequence joins TRBV27 and TRBJ1-6; D is undetermined. V was trimmed by 0 bases and J by 7 bases, leaving 13 bases between them. CDR1 and CDR2 (germline): MNHEY, SMNVEV (reference sequence). This CDR3 region has 16 residues. The chain's CDR3 is CASSLSMRAYNSPLHF. DNA of the CDR3: TGTGCCAGCAGTTTATCAATGAGGGCATACAATTCACCCCTCCACTTT.

This chain links TRBV5-6 with TRBJ2-4; D gene ambiguous. Germline V gives CDR1 SGHDT, CDR2 YYEEEE. This CDR3 contains 13 residues. V lost 3 bases and J lost 3, with 7 bases in between. The CDR3 is CASSSVHKNIQYF. The CDR3 bases are TGTGCCAGCAGCTCGGTTCACAAAAACATTCAGTACTTC.

The rearrangement links TRBV6-5 to TRBJ1-2; the D is unclear. The V gene lost 6 bases and the J gene lost 4 bases, with 9 bases spanning the gap. The CDR3 has 12 amino acids. From germline, CDR1 is MNHEY and CDR2 SVGAGI. Here the CDR3 DNA reads TGTGCCAGCAGCGAGGCCGGCTATGGCTACACCTTC. It encodes CASSEAGYGYTF.

In the case of this clone: The germline gene is not matched at one end of the junction; a read error may be the cause. Additional DNA sequences in this sample encode the identical CDR3. The rearrangement links TRBV23-1 to TRBJ1-1; D ambiguous. TRBV23-1 is an ORF, and what it does is uncertain. The CDR3 is made up of 13 amino acids. CDR3 coding DNA: TGCGCTAGCAGTCAATCGTCAGGCACTGAAGCTTTCTTT. Its protein product is CASSQSSGTEAFF.

The chain recombines TRBV11-3 with TRBJ2-5; D may be TRBD2 (5 bases). The germline V gene has CDR1 SGHNT and CDR2 YENEEA. The CDR3 has 15 residues. The V end lost 5 bases, the J end lost 5 bases, and 18 bases lay between the germline ends. This chain's CDR3 is CASSQTGKGVETQYF. The CDR3 region has the DNA TGTGCCAGCAGCCAAACGGGGAAGGGAGTGGAGACCCAGTACTTC.

Remarks on this clone: A junction end diverges from the germline sequence, so it may reflect a read error. The chain is built from TRBV5-1 and TRBJ1-2; no reliable D call. The CDR3 spans 14 residues. Per the germline V gene, CDR1 is SGHRS and CDR2 is YFSETQ. The CDR3 loop reads CASSLGVTEGGHTF. In DNA, the CDR3 is TGCGCCAGCAGCTTGGGTGTCACAGAAGGTGGCCACACCTTC.

This chain links TRBV19 with TRBJ1-5; maybe TRBD1 (6 bases). Germline loops: CDR1 LNHDA, CDR2 SQIVND (reference sequence). This CDR3 spans 13 amino acids. The germline V and J ends were trimmed by 4 bases and 6 bases, with 10 bases remaining between them. In nucleotides, the CDR3 is TGTGCCAGTAGTACCCAGGGGTTTCAGCCCCAGCATTTT. Its translation is CASSTQGFQPQHF.